The 2 T cell receptor beta chains listed next were all sequenced from one sample in a study of CD8 T cells in Susac syndrome. RNA totalling about 0.45 to 1 ug underwent reverse transcription with random hexamers. One entry per CDR3 protein results from TCRdb running MiXCR on the immunoSEQ multiplex PCR reads. Found here are approximately 110,000 distinct CDR3 sequences, around 94% of them singletons; the top ten hold under 0.095%. The sample taken for sequencing was CD4+ T cells from PBMCs. All receptors derive from a human donor in good health.

The genes are TRBV18 and TRBJ1-1; D uncertain. Germline V lookup: CDR1 KGHSH, CDR2 LQKENI. The CDR3 covers 13 residues. The V end lost 2 bases, the J end lost 3 bases, and 7 bases lay between the germline ends. In DNA, the CDR3 is TGTGCCAGCTCACCAACACGTGACACTGAAGCTTTCTTT. It encodes CASSPTRDTEAFF. The full variable domain, rest sourced from reference TRBV18 and TRBJ1-1, is NAGVMQNPRHLVRRRGQEARLRCSPMKGHSHVYWYRQLPEEGLKFMVYLQKENIIDESGMPKERFSAEFPKEGPSILRIQQVVRGDSAAYFCASSPTRDTEAFFGQGTRLTVV.

The chain uses TRBV5-1 and TRBJ2-6, with 7 bases identical to TRBD1. CDR1 is SGHRS, CDR2 YFSETQ, per germline. This CDR3 contains 17 residues. V shed 4 bases, J shed 0 bases, and the junction held 7 bases outside the gene matches. The CDR3 nucleotides are TGCGCCAGCAGCAAGACAGGGATAACCTCTGGGGCCAACGTCCTGACTTTC. This translates into CASSKTGITSGANVLTF.